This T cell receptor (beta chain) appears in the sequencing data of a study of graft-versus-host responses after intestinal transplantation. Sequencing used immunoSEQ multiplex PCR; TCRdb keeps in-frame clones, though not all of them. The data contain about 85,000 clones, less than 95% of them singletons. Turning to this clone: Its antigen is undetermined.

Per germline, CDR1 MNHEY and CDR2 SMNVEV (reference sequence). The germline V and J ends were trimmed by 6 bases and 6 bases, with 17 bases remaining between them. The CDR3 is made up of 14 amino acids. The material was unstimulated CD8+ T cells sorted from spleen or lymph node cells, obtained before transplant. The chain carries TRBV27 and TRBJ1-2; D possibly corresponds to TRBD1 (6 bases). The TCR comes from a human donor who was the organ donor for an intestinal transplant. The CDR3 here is CASRRGVSNDGYTF. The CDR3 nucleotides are TGTGCCAGCAGGAGGGGGGTTTCCAACGATGGCTACACCTTC.